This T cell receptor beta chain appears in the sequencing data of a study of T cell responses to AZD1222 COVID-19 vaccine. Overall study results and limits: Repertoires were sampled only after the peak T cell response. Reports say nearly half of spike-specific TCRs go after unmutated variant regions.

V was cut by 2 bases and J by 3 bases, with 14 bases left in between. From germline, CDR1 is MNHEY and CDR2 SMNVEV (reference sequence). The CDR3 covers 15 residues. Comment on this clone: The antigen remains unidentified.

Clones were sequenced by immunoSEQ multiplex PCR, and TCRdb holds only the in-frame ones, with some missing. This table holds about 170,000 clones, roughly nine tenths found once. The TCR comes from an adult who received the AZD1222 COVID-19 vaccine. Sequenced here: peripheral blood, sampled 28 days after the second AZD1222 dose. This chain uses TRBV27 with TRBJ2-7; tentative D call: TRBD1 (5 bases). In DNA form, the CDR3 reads TGTGCCAGCAGTTTAAAAGGGATCGGACACTACGAGCAGTACTTC. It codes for CASSLKGIGHYEQYF.